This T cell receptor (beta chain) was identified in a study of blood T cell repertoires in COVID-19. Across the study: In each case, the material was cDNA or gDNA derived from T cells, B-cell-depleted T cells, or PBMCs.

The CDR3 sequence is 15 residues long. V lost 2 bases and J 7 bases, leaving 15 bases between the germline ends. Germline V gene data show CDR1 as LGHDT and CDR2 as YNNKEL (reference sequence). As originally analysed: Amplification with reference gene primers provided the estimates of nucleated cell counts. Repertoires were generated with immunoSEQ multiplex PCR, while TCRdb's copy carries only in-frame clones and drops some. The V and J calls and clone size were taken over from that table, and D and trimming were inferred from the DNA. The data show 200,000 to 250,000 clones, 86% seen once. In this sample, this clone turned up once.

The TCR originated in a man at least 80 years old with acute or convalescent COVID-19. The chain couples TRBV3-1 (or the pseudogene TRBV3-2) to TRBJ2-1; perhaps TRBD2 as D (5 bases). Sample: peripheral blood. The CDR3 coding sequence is TGTGCCAGCAGCCAATCGGCCTCCCGAGGGAATGAGCAGTTCTTC. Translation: CASSQSASRGNEQFF.